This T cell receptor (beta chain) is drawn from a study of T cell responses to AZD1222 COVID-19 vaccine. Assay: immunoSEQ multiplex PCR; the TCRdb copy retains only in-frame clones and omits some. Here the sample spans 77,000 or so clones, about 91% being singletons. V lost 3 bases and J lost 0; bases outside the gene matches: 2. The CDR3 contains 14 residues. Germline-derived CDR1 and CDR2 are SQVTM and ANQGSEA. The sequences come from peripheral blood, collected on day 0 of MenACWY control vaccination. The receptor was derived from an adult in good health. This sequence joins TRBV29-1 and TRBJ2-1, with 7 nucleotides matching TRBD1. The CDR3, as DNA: TGCAGCGTTGACAGGGGGTTCTCCTACAATGAGCAGTTCTTC. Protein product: CSVDRGFSYNEQFF.